This TCR beta chain was identified in a study of T cells in Graves' hyperthyroidism and ophthalmopathy. The source material, RNA transcripts, was used to amplify TCR beta CDR3 regions. Using the HTBI primer set, a first-round RT-PCR was run on the TCR CDR3. TCRdb reanalysed the multiplex PCR reads using MiXCR and keeps one entry per CDR3 protein. The table includes around 600,000 distinct CDR3 sequences, approximately 15% detected once. Not enrolled were patients with uncontrolled infection, other autoimmune disease, pregnancy or lactation. In this sample, this clonotype turned up many times. Looked up from germline, CDR1 is SNHLY and CDR2 is FYNNEI. V lost 5 bases, J lost 9 bases, and 9 bases lay in between. The CDR3 loop spans 11 amino acids.

The TCR sequence derives from a woman aged 18 to 35 with Graves' ophthalmopathy. The sample comprised blood. This sequence joins TRBV2 and TRBJ2-3; perhaps TRBD2 as D (6 bases). In DNA, the CDR3 is TGTGCCAGCAGTCCAGGACTAACGCAGTATTTT. As protein: CASSPGLTQYF.